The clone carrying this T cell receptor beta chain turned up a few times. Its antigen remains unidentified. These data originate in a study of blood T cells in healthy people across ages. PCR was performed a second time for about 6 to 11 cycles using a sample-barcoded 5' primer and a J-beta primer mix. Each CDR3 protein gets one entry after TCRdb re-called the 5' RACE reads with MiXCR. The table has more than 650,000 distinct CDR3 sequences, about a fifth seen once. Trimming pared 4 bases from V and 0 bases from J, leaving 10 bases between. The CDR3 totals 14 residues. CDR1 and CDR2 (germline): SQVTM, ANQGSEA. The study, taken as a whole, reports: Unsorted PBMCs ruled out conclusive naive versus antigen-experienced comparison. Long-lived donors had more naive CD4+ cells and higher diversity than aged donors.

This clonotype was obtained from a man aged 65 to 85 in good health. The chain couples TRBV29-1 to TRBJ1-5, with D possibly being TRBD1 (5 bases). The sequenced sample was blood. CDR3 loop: CSVGTLHSNQPQHF. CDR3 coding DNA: TGCAGCGTTGGGACACTCCATAGCAATCAGCCCCAGCATTTT.